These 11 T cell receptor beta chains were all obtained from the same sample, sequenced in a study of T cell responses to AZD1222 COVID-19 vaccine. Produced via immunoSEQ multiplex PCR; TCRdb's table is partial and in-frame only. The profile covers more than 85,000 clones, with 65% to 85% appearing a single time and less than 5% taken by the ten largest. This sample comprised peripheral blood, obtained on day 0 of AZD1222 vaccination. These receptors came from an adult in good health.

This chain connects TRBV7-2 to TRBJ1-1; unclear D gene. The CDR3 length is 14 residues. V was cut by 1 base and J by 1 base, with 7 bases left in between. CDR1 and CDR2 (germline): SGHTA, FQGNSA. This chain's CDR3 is CASSLVAGNTEAFF. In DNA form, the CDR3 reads TGTGCCAGCAGCTTAGTTGCAGGGAACACTGAAGCTTTCTTT. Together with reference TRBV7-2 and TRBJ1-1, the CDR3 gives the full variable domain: GAGVSQSPSNKVTEKGKDVELRCDPISGHTALYWYRQSLGQGLEFLIYFQGNSAPDKSGLPSDRFSAERTGGSVSTLTIQRTQQEDSAVYLCASSLVAGNTEAFFGQGTRLTVV.

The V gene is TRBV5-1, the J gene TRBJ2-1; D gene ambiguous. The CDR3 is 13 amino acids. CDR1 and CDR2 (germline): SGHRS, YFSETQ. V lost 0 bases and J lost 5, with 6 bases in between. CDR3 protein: CASSLVVDNEQFF. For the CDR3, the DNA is TGCGCCAGCAGCTTGGTAGTAGACAATGAGCAGTTCTTC. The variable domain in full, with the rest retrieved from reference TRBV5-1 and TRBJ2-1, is KAGVTQTPRYLIKTRGQQVTLSCSPISGHRSVSWYQQTPGQGLQFLFEYFSETQRNKGNFPGRFSGRQFSNSRSEMNVSTLELGDSALYLCASSLVVDNEQFFGPGTRLTVL.

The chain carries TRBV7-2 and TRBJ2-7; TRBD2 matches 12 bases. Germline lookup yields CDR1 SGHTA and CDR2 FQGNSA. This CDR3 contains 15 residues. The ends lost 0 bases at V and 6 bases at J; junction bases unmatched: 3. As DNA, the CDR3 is TGTGCCAGCAGCTTAGCCCTAGCGGGAGGGGGCGAGCAGTACTTC. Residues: CASSLALAGGGEQYF.

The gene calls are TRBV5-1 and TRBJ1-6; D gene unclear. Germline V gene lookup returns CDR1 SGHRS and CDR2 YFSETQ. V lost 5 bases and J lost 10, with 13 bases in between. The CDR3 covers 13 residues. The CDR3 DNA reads TGCGCCAGCAGACTGAGTAACAGCTCACCCCTCCACTTT. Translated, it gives CASRLSNSSPLHF.

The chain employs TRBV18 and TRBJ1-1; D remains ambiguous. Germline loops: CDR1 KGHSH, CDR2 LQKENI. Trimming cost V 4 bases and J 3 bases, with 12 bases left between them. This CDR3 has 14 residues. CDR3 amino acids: CASSLTKGYTEAFF. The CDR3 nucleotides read TGTGCCAGCTCACTAACGAAGGGATACACTGAAGCTTTCTTT.

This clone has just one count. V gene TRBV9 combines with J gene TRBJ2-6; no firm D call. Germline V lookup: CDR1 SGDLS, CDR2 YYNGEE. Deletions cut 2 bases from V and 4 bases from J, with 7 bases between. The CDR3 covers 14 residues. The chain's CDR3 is CASSVFSGANVLTF. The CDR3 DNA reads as TGTGCCAGCAGCGTTTTTTCGGGGGCCAACGTCCTGACTTTC.

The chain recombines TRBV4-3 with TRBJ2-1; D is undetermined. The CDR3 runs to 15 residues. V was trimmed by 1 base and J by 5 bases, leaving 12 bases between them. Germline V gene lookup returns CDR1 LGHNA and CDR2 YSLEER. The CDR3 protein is CASSQVVGANNEQFF. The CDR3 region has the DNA TGCGCCAGCAGCCAAGTTGTTGGTGCTAACAATGAGCAGTTCTTC.

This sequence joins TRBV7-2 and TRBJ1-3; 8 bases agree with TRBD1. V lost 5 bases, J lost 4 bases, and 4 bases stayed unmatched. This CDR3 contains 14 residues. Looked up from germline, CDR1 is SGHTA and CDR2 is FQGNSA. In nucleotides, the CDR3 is TGTGCCAGCAGCAACGGACAGGGAGGAAACACCATATATTTT. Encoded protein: CASSNGQGGNTIYF.

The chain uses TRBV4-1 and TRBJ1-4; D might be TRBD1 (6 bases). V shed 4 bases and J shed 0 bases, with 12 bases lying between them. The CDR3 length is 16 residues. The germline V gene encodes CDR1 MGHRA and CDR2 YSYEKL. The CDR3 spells CASSLGQRATNEKLFF. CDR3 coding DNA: TGCGCCAGCAGCCTAGGACAGAGAGCAACTAATGAAAAACTGTTTTTT.

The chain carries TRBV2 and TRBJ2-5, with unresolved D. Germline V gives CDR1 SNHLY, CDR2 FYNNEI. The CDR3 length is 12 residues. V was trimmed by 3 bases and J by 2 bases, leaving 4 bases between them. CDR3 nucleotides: TGTGCCAGCAGTGAGCGTCAAGAGACCCAGTACTTC. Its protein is CASSERQETQYF.

CDR3 amino acids: CASSRQQNTGELFF. CDR3 DNA sequence: TGTGCCAGCAGCCGACAGCAAAACACCGGGGAGCTGTTTTTT. This rearrangement joins TRBV7-3 to TRBJ2-2; D perhaps matches TRBD1 (5 bases). V dropped 5 bases and J dropped 2 bases, with 9 bases sitting between them. The CDR3 has 14 amino acids. Germline CDR1 is SGHTA and CDR2 is FQGTGA.